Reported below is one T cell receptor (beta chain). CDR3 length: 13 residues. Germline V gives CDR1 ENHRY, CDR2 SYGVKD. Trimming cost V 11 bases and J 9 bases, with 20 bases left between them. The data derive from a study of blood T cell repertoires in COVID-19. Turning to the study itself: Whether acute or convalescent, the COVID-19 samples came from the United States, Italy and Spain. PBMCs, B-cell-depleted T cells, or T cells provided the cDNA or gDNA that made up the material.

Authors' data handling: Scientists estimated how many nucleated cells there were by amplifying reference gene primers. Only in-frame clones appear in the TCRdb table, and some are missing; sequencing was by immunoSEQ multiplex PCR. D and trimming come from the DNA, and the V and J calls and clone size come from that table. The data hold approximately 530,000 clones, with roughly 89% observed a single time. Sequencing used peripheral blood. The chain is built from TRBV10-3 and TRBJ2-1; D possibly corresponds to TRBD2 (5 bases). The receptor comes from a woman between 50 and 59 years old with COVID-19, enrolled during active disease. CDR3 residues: CASGHSLEGEQFF. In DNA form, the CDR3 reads TGTGCCTCAGGCCACTCCTTAGAGGGTGAGCAGTTCTTC.